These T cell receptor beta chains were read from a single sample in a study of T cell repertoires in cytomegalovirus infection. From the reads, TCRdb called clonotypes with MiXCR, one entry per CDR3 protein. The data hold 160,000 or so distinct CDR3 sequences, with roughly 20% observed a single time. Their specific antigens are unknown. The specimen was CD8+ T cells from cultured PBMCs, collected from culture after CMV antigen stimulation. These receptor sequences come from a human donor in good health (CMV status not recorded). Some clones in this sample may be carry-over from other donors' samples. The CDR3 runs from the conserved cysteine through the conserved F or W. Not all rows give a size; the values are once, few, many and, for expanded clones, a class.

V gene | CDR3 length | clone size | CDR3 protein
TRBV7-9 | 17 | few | CASSLPASGTGRETQYF
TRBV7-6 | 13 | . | CASSLEGFYEQYF
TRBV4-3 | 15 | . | CASSQEIGGWEKLFF
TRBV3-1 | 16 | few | CASSQEDSYQSYEQYF
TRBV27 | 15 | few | CASSPGTIFTDTQYF
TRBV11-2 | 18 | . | CASSPFLRGRDRSYEQYF
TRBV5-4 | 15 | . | CASRLAGGRYNEQFF
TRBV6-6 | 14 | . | CASSYLPGADTQYF
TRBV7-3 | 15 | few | CASSAELAMNTEAFF
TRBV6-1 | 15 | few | CASSEERTGNYEQYF
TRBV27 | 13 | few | CASRAGNNSPLHF
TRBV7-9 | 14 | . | CASSPSGAGNEQFF
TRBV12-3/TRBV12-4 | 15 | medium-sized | CASSHPGTGDYGYTF
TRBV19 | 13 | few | CASSISTGVEQYF
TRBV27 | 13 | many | CASSVRVTGELFF
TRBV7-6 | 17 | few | CASSVEDGPWGGAEQFF